A single TCR beta chain is shown here with its context. Its specificity is not known. Amplification of TCR beta CDR3 regions used RNA transcripts. A first-round RT-PCR used HTBI primers, followed by a second-round multiplex PCR. In TCRdb, the multiplex PCR reads were re-called with MiXCR into one record per CDR3 protein. Of about 550,000 distinct CDR3 sequences listed, under 40% are singletons. The data were taken from a study of Graves' ophthalmopathy and Graves' hyperthyroidism. Whole-study findings and limits: Discrimination between ophthalmopathy and stable hyperthyroidism by a 13-signature model showed about 88% sensitivity and about 81% specificity. Ophthalmopathy progression predictions by the model showed about 72% specificity and about 70% sensitivity. Most expanded thyroid clonotypes above 0.001 frequency also appeared in blood.

The V and J ends lost 0 bases and 3 bases respectively, with 13 bases between them. There are 16 residues in the CDR3. Germline CDR1 SGDLS, CDR2 YYNGEE. Clinical symptoms, serum thyroxine, TRAb, thyroid ultrasound and orbital computed tomography formed the basis of diagnosis. The clonotype was recovered from an adult man with Graves' hyperthyroidism. The chain couples TRBV9 to TRBJ1-3; D is ambiguous. Sequencing was carried out using peripheral blood or thyroid tissue (not recorded which). As DNA, the CDR3 is TGTGCCAGCAGCGTAGGGCTAGCGGGAGGTGGAAACACCATATATTTT. It encodes CASSVGLAGGGNTIYF.